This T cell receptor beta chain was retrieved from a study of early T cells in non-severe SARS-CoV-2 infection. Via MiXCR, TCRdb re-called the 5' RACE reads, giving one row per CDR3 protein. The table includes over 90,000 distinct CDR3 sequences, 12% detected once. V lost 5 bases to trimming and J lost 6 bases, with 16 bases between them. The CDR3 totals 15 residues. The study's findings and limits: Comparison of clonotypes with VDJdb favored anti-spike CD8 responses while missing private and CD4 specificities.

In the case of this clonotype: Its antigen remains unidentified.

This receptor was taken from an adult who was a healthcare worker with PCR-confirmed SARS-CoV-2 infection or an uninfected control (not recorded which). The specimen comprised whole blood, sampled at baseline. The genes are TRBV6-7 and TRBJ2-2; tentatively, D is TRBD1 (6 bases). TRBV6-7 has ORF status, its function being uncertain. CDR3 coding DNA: TGTGCCAGCAGTCCGACAGGAATTAATGCCGGGGAGCTGTTTTTT. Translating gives CASSPTGINAGELFF.